The T cell receptor (beta chain) described here comes from a study of T cell repertoires in cytomegalovirus infection. As for the study in general: Public TCR beta signatures indicated both CMV infection and matching HLA type.

V lost 6 bases and J lost 4; bases outside the gene matches: 4. Germline assignment: CDR1 MDHEN and CDR2 SYDVKM. The CDR3 spans 14 residues. Findings and caveats of the study: Adding up the frequency of public TCR beta families identified people who carried CMV plus the relevant HLA.

This clonotype was found a few times. Its cognate antigen is unknown. One entry per CDR3 protein results from TCRdb running MiXCR on the reads. The sample lists more than 250,000 distinct CDR3 sequences, 20% to 25% occurring once. This sequence joins TRBV28 and TRBJ2-1; TRBD2 agrees at 9 bases. The source was cultured PBMCs, collected from culture after CMV antigen stimulation. The origin of this receptor is a human donor in good health (CMV status not recorded). Some clones in this sample may be carry-over from other donors' samples. CDR3 bases: TGTGCCAGCAGACCGACTAGCGGATACAATGAGCAGTTCTTC. Translation gives CASRPTSGYNEQFF.